The 32 T cell receptor beta chains below all came from one sample that was sequenced in a study of cytomegalovirus exposure and HLA in healthy donors. PCR primers comprised 60 Vbeta and 13 Jbeta primers. Clones were sequenced by immunoSEQ multiplex PCR, and TCRdb holds only the in-frame ones, with some missing. The repertoire holds 100,000 or so clones, with more than 65% as singletons. Sequencing was done on a sample of PBMCs. These receptor sequences come from a woman aged 50 to 60 in good health and CMV-seropositive.

The V and J genes are TRBV12-5 and TRBJ1-5; possibly TRBD1 for D (6 bases). CDR1 is LGHNT and CDR2 is FRNRAP in the germline V gene. The V and J ends lost 1 base and 5 bases respectively, with 15 bases between them. CDR3 length equals 16 residues. The CDR3 DNA is TGTGCTAGTGGTTTGGGAGACGGACAGCATTATCAGCCCCAGCATTTT. As protein: CASGLGDGQHYQPQHF.

The sample holds a few counts of this clone. The chain carries TRBV19 and TRBJ1-2; D not certain. Per the germline V gene, CDR1 is LNHDA and CDR2 is SQIVND (reference sequence). The CDR3 extends over 14 amino acids. Trimming shortened V by 3 bases and J by 4 bases, and 12 bases separated the two germline ends. The CDR3 bases are TGTGCCAGTAGTATTGCCGGGAACGGCTATGGCTACACCTTC. This sequence encodes CASSIAGNGYGYTF.

The V gene is TRBV27, the J gene TRBJ2-7; 9 nucleotides line up with TRBD2. Germline CDR1 reads MNHEY; CDR2 reads SMNVEV (reference sequence). V was pared by 4 bases and J by 4 bases, with 8 bases of the junction left unmatched. This CDR3 has 15 amino acids. CDR3 in DNA: TGTGCCAGCAGTTCTATAGCGGGAGCCAGGTACGAGCAGTACTTC. It translates to CASSSIAGARYEQYF.

The chain recombines TRBV11-1 with TRBJ2-7; D perhaps matches TRBD1 (6 bases). Trimming shortened V by 5 bases and J by 2 bases, and 16 bases separated the two germline ends. Per the germline V gene, CDR1 is SGHAT and CDR2 is FQDESV (reference sequence). The CDR3 loop spans 15 amino acids. The CDR3 DNA follows: TGTGCCAGCAGCGAGGAGTCAGGGGCCCCCTACGAGCAGTACTTC. Its translation is CASSEESGAPYEQYF.

The chain has TRBV2 and TRBJ1-2; 7 bases match TRBD1. Unmatched junction bases numbered 4, after V lost 2 bases and J lost 4 bases. This CDR3 has 14 residues. CDR1 is SNHLY and CDR2 is FYNNEI in the germline V gene. The CDR3: CASSELTGTYGYTF. DNA of the CDR3: TGTGCCAGCAGTGAACTGACAGGGACCTATGGCTACACCTTC.

A single count supports this clone. The rearrangement joins TRBV7-3 to TRBJ2-1, with D uncertain. The germline V and J ends were trimmed by 3 bases and 8 bases, with 11 bases remaining between them. Per germline, CDR1 SGHTA and CDR2 FQGTGA. The CDR3 covers 13 residues. The CDR3 nucleotides are TGTGCCAGCAGCTTCGAGCCATTCCATGAGCAGTTCTTC. Its translation: CASSFEPFHEQFF.

The V and J genes are TRBV5-1 and TRBJ2-7; 11 positions agree with TRBD2. Germline CDR1 SGHRS, CDR2 YFSETQ. The CDR3 covers 15 residues. The junction had 4 bases not matched to a gene; V was cut back by 0 bases and J by 5 bases. The CDR3, as DNA: TGCGCCAGCAGCTTGGAAGGGACTAGCGGCCACGAGCAGTACTTC. It specifies CASSLEGTSGHEQYF.

V and J are TRBV18 and TRBJ2-7, with a weak D call TRBD2 (6 bases). V lost 3 bases to trimming and J lost 5 bases, with 8 bases between them. The CDR3 contains 12 residues. Germline V gene lookup returns CDR1 KGHSH and CDR2 LQKENI. This CDR3 reads CASSPSGDEQYF. The CDR3 DNA is TGTGCCAGCTCACCCTCGGGGGACGAGCAGTACTTC.

The chain carries TRBV11-2 and TRBJ1-1; D is undetermined. The CDR3 contains 13 residues. Per germline, CDR1 SGHAT and CDR2 FQNNGV. Deletions cut 5 bases from V and 9 bases from J, with 16 bases between. CDR3 loop: CASSRPSERKAFF. Here the CDR3 DNA reads TGTGCCAGCAGCCGGCCCTCGGAGAGAAAAGCTTTCTTT.

The V gene is TRBV6-5, the J gene TRBJ2-1; 9 bases agree with TRBD1. The CDR3 contains 15 residues. In germline, CDR1 is MNHEY, CDR2 SVGAGI. Germline trimming cut 2 bases from V and 8 bases from J; bases unmatched to any gene: 7. Written as DNA, the CDR3 is TGTGCCAGCAGTTACACAGGGGACAGGGAGGATGAGCAGTTCTTC. Its protein is CASSYTGDREDEQFF.

The chain links TRBV6-5 to TRBJ2-1; the match to TRBD2 covers 10 bases. V was clipped by 6 bases and J by 2 bases; unmatched bases: 4. In germline, CDR1 is MNHEY, CDR2 SVGAGI. This CDR3 comprises 15 residues. CDR3 in amino acids: CASSPLAGTYNEQFF. The DNA of the CDR3 is TGTGCCAGCAGCCCACTAGCGGGGACCTACAATGAGCAGTTCTTC.

The CDR3 sequence is CASSVGQTHNYGYTF. The CDR3 nucleotides are TGTGCCAGCAGCGTAGGGCAGACACATAACTATGGCTACACCTTC. The rearrangement links TRBV9 to TRBJ1-2; D uncertain. V was shortened by 0 bases and J by 1 base, with 10 bases between the two germline ends. This CDR3 has 15 amino acids. CDR1 and CDR2 (germline): SGDLS, YYNGEE.

The rearrangement uses TRBV7-3 and TRBJ2-1; 7 bases match TRBD2. CDR1 and CDR2 from the germline V gene are SGHTA and FQGTGA. This CDR3 spans 12 amino acids. The trim removed 2 bases at V and 8 bases at J, leaving 0 bases unmatched. In DNA form, the CDR3 reads TGTGCCAGCAGCTTAGGGAGGGATGAGCAGTTCTTC. This gives the protein CASSLGRDEQFF. The full variable domain, with the rest looked up from reference TRBV7-3 and TRBJ2-1, is GAGVSQTPSNKVTEKGKYVELRCDPISGHTALYWYRQSLGQGPEFLIYFQGTGAADDSGLPNDRFFAVRPEGSVSTLKIQRTERGDSAVYLCASSLGRDEQFFGPGTRLTVL.

This clone was seen more than once but under ten times. The chain combines TRBV27 with TRBJ1-1; D ambiguous. Germline assignment: CDR1 MNHEY and CDR2 SMNVEV (reference sequence). The CDR3 is made up of 14 amino acids. V lost 3 bases, J lost 1 base, and 9 bases lay in between. CDR3 nucleotide sequence: TGTGCCAGCAGTTTGGGGAGTCGGAACACTGAAGCTTTCTTT. Amino acids: CASSLGSRNTEAFF.

This clone has just one count. V and J are TRBV14 and TRBJ1-1, with 9 bases fitting TRBD1. There are 16 residues in the CDR3. Trimming cost V 1 base and J 1 base; bases outside gene matches: 4. Looked up from germline, CDR1 is SGHDN and CDR2 is FVKESK. CDR3 DNA: TGTGCCAGCAGCCAAGGGACAGGGGCTAAGAACACTGAAGCTTTCTTT. Amino acids: CASSQGTGAKNTEAFF.

This clone has only a few counts. V gene TRBV4-1 combines with J gene TRBJ2-1; no clear D gene. CDR1 MGHRA and CDR2 YSYEKL come from the germline V gene. The CDR3 is made up of 16 amino acids. Trimming left V 6 bases short and J 0 bases short, with 15 bases between. The CDR3 loop reads CASSPSPRGSYNEQFF. The CDR3 bases are TGCGCCAGCAGTCCCTCTCCGCGCGGCTCCTACAATGAGCAGTTCTTC.

The chain has TRBV30 and TRBJ1-6; tentative D call: TRBD1 (5 bases). Between the trimmed V and J ends, which lost 4 bases and 13 bases, there was a span of 17 bases. Germline V gene data show CDR1 as GTSNPN and CDR2 as SVGIG (reference sequence). The CDR3 is 13 amino acids. CDR3 bases: TGTGCCTGGACACCCGGACAATTCGCGCCCCTCCACTTT. Translation: CAWTPGQFAPLHF. Looking up the rest from reference TRBV30 and TRBJ1-6 gives the full variable domain: SQTIHQWPATLVQPVGSPLSLECTVEGTSNPNLYWYRQAAGRGLQLLFYSVGIGQISSEVPQNLSASRPQDRQFILSSKKLLLSDSGFYLCAWTPGQFAPLHFGNGTRLTVT.

The CDR3 nucleotides are TGTGCCAGCAGCTTAAGGGGACTAGCGGGTTTGACGAGCTCCTACAATGAGCAGTTCTTC. Translation: CASSLRGLAGLTSSYNEQFF. This chain links TRBV7-8 with TRBJ2-1, with TRBD2 identical over 12 bases. This CDR3 is built from 20 residues. V shed 2 bases and J 0 bases; nucleotides not matched to a gene: 11. Looked up from germline, CDR1 is SGHVS and CDR2 is FQNEAQ.

The chain carries TRBV4-1 and TRBJ1-1; tentatively, D is TRBD1 (5 bases). The CDR3 totals 16 residues. Germline V CDR1 and CDR2: MGHRA, YSYEKL. The V gene lost 0 bases and the J gene lost 0 bases, with 11 bases spanning the gap. The CDR3 sequence is CASSQDQDTMNTEAFF. The DNA of the CDR3 is TGCGCCAGCAGCCAAGATCAGGACACAATGAACACTGAAGCTTTCTTT.

The gene calls are TRBV5-1 and TRBJ1-1; 10 bases line up with TRBD1. The CDR3 consists of 17 residues. Per the germline V gene, CDR1 is SGHRS and CDR2 is YFSETQ. Losses at the gene ends were 0 bases for V and 8 bases for J; bases not matched to a gene: 13. The CDR3 DNA reads TGCGCCAGCAGCTTGGCCTCGCCTCCGGACAGGGGGAAGGAAGCTTTCTTT. Its translation: CASSLASPPDRGKEAFF.

This clone was seen a handful of times. This chain connects TRBV7-9 to TRBJ1-5; no clear D gene. Trimming left V 1 base short and J 4 bases short, with 8 bases between. The germline gives CDR1 SEHNR, CDR2 FQNEAQ (reference sequence). The CDR3 is 14 amino acids. CDR3 in amino acids: CASSLGERNQPQHF. For the CDR3, the DNA is TGTGCCAGCAGCTTAGGGGAGAGGAATCAGCCCCAGCATTTT.

The chain is built from TRBV5-4 and TRBJ2-1, with 8 bases lining up with TRBD2. This CDR3 region has 16 residues. Losses at the gene ends were 0 bases for V and 6 bases for J; bases not matched to a gene: 8. Per germline, CDR1 SGHNT and CDR2 YYREEE (reference sequence). CDR3 region: CASSLGAGLEANEQFF. The CDR3 DNA reads as TGTGCCAGCAGCTTGGGTGCGGGACTAGAAGCCAATGAGCAGTTCTTC. The whole variable domain, filled in from reference TRBV5-4 and TRBJ2-1, reads ETGVTQSPTHLIKTRGQQVTLRCSSQSGHNTVSWYQQALGQGPQFIFQYYREEENGRGNFPPRFSGLQFPNYSSELNVNALELDDSALYLCASSLGAGLEANEQFFGPGTRLTVL.

V usage is TRBV19 and J usage is TRBJ1-3, with 9 bases matching TRBD1. Per the germline V gene, CDR1 is LNHDA and CDR2 is SQIVND (reference sequence). The V segment lost 5 bases and the J segment 7 bases; nucleotides outside the gene matches: 9. The length of the CDR3 is 15 residues. The CDR3 loop reads CASSAAGQGENTIYF. As DNA, the CDR3 is TGTGCCAGTAGTGCGGCGGGACAGGGTGAGAACACCATATATTTT.

This clone occurred once. The chain carries TRBV15 and TRBJ2-1; TRBD1 is a possible D gene (5 bases). V was cut by 11 bases and J by 7 bases, with 18 bases left in between. The CDR3 totals 13 residues. Germline CDR1 reads LNHNV; CDR2 reads YYDKDF (reference sequence). The CDR3 loop reads CALGASTRNEQFF. DNA of the CDR3: TGTGCCTTAGGGGCTTCGACAAGGAATGAGCAGTTCTTC.

V usage is TRBV6-1 and J usage is TRBJ2-1; D is possibly TRBD1 (5 bases). V was clipped by 6 bases and J by 9 bases, with 15 bases between them. Germline V gene lookup returns CDR1 MNHNS and CDR2 SASEGT. The CDR3 loop spans 13 amino acids. CDR3 amino acids: CASRGAPQGEQFF. Here the CDR3 DNA reads TGTGCCAGCAGGGGCGCCCCTCAGGGTGAGCAGTTCTTC.

The chain recombines TRBV19 with TRBJ1-5, with TRBD1 matching over 9 bases. Per germline, CDR1 LNHDA and CDR2 SQIVND (reference sequence). The CDR3 totals 15 residues. The V and J ends lost 7 bases and 1 base, in that order; junction bases with no gene match: 5. The CDR3 here is CASTAGQGSNQPQHF. In DNA, the CDR3 is TGTGCCAGTACAGCGGGACAGGGAAGCAATCAGCCCCAGCATTTT.

The chain uses TRBV30 and TRBJ2-3, with D perhaps TRBD2 (6 bases). The CDR3 contains 16 residues. V shed 0 bases and J shed 2 bases, with 15 bases lying between them. In germline, CDR1 is GTSNPN, CDR2 SVGIG (reference sequence). CDR3 protein: CAWSVVRRGDTDTQYF. Here the CDR3 DNA reads TGTGCCTGGAGTGTAGTCCGGCGGGGCGACACAGATACGCAGTATTTT.

The chain uses TRBV6-1 and TRBJ2-7; 10 positions match TRBD1. After removal of 6 bases from V and 0 bases from J, the junction contained 5 bases not matched to a gene. The germline V gene has CDR1 MNHNS and CDR2 SASEGT. The CDR3 extends over 15 amino acids. This chain's CDR3 is CASSLGQGSSYEQYF. The CDR3 nucleotides are TGTGCCAGCAGCCTGGGACAGGGGAGCTCCTACGAGCAGTACTTC.

The chain joins TRBV30 to TRBJ2-7; unclear D gene. The CDR3 has 12 residues. Germline CDR1 is GTSNPN and CDR2 is SVGIG (reference sequence). The ends were cut back, 7 bases at V and 1 base at J, with 11 bases in the middle. CDR3 sequence (DNA): TGTGCCTCCCGTTCAGAATCCTACGAGCAGTACTTC. This codes for CASRSESYEQYF. The variable domain in full, completed from reference TRBV30 and TRBJ2-7, reads SQTIHQWPATLVQPVGSPLSLECTVEGTSNPNLYWYRQAAGRGLQLLFYSVGIGQISSEVPQNLSASRPQDRQFILSSKKLLLSDSGFYLCASRSESYEQYFGPGTRLTVT.

This clone was recorded only once. The V and J genes are TRBV7-8 and TRBJ2-1; maybe TRBD2 (6 bases). Trimming removed 1 base from V and 9 bases from J, with 13 bases in between. This CDR3 has 14 residues. Germline CDR1 and CDR2: SGHVS and FQNEAQ. CDR3 region: CASSLGAEGGEQFF. The CDR3 nucleotides read TGTGCCAGCAGCTTAGGAGCGGAGGGAGGTGAGCAGTTCTTC.

This chain uses TRBV19 with TRBJ2-1; the D gene is possibly TRBD2 (5 bases). This CDR3 contains 14 residues. V lost 3 bases, J lost 5 bases, and 11 bases lay in between. Germline loops: CDR1 LNHDA, CDR2 SQIVND (reference sequence). The CDR3 spells CASSMPRAHNEQFF. The CDR3 nucleotides read TGTGCCAGTAGTATGCCGAGGGCCCACAATGAGCAGTTCTTC. Full variable domain (missing parts from reference TRBV19 and TRBJ2-1): DGGITQSPKYLFRKEGQNVTLSCEQNLNHDAMYWYRQDPGQGLRLIYYSQIVNDFQKGDIAEGYSVSREKKESFPLTVTSAQKNPTAFYLCASSMPRAHNEQFFGPGTRLTVL.

The chain recombines TRBV29-1 with TRBJ1-2; D perhaps matches TRBD1 (6 bases). V was pared by 6 bases and J by 0 bases, with 11 bases between. This CDR3 region has 13 residues. Germline CDR1 and CDR2: SQVTM and ANQGSEA. The CDR3 sequence is CSVLDSSNYGYTF. In DNA, the CDR3 is TGCAGCGTCCTGGACAGTTCTAACTATGGCTACACCTTC.